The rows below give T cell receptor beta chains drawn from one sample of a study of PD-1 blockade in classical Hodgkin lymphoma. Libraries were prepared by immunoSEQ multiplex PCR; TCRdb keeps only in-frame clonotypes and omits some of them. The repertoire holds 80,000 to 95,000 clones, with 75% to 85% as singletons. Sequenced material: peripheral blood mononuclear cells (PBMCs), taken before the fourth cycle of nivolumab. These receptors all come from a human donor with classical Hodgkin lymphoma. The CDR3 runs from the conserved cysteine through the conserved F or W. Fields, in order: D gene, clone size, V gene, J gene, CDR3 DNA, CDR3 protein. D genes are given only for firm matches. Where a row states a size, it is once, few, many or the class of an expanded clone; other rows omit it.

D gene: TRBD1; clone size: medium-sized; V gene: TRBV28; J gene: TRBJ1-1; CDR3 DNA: TGTGCCAGCAGTTCCCAGGGACAGGGGGACACTGAAGCTTTCTTT; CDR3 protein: CASSSQGQGDTEAFF
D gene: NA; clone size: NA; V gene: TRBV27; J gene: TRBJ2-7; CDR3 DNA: TGTGCCAGCAGTTTGAATGGGGCGGCCGGATCCTACGAGCAGTACTTC; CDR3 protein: CASSLNGAAGSYEQYF
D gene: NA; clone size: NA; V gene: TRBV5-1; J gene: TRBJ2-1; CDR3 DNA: TGCGCCAGCAGCATCCGGGCCCTGGTCGATGAGCAGTTCTTC; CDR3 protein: CASSIRALVDEQFF
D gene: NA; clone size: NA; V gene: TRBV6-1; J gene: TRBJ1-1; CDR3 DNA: TGTGCCAGCCCTACAGGTCTAGGTGAAGCTTTCTTT; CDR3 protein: CASPTGLGEAFF
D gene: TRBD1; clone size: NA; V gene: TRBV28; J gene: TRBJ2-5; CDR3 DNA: TGTGCCAGCAGCCCCGCCGGGACAGGGAACCGAGAGACCCAGTACTTC; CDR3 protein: CASSPAGTGNRETQYF
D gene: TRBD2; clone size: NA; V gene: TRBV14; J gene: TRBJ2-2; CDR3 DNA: TGTGCCAGCAGCCAAGTACTAGCGGGTACCGGGGAGCTGTTTTTT; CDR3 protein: CASSQVLAGTGELFF
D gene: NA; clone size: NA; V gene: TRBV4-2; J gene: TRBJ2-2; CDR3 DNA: TGTGCCAGCAGCCAAGGGGCACAGAACACCGGGGAGCTGTTTTTT; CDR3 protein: CASSQGAQNTGELFF
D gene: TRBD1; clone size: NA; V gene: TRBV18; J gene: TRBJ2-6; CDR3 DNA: TGTGCCAGCTCACGACAGACAGGGCGAGTGGGGGCCAACGTCCTGACTTTC; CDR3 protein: CASSRQTGRVGANVLTF
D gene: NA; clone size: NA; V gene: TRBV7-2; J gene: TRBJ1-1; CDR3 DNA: TGTGCCAGCAGCCAGAGCAGGGGATATGGCACTGAAGCTTTCTTT; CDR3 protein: CASSQSRGYGTEAFF
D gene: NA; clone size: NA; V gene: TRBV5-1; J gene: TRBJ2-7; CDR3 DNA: TGCGCCACCTCCGATGTGGGCCCCGGGGAGCAGTACTTC; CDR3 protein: CATSDVGPGEQYF
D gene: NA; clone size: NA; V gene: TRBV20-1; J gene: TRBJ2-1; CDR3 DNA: TGCAGTGCAAAACTAGTCACCGAGCAGTTCTTC; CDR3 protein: CSAKLVTEQFF
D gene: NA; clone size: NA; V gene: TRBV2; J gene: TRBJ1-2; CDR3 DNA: TGTGCCAGCAGTGCTGGGGCCGGCGGATTGTATGGCTACACCTTC; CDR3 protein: CASSAGAGGLYGYTF
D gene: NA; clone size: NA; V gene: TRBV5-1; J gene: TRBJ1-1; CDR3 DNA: TGCGCCAGCAGCTCCGGTCCGATGAACACTGAAGCTTTCTTT; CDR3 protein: CASSSGPMNTEAFF